This T cell receptor beta chain is from a study of T cell repertoires in cytomegalovirus infection. V was shortened by 0 bases and J by 4 bases, with 24 bases between the two germline ends. CDR1 and CDR2 (germline): LGHDT, YNNKEL (reference sequence). There are 19 residues in the CDR3. Whole-study results and caveats: HLA-C-restricted TCR beta clonotypes specific for CMV led the ex vivo response.

TCRdb re-called the reads through MiXCR, storing one row per CDR3 protein. The sample includes a few hundred thousand distinct CDR3 sequences, about a sixth of them seen just once. This clonotype was recorded a few times. Its target is unknown. What was sequenced was CD8+ T cells from PBMCs. This TCR came from a human donor in good health (CMV status not recorded). Some clones in this sample may be carry-over from other donors' samples. V is TRBV3-1 and J is TRBJ2-5; TRBD2 is a possible D gene (6 bases). The CDR3: CASSQDIGRIGPEGETQYF. The CDR3 nucleotides are TGTGCCAGCAGCCAAGATATTGGGAGGATTGGACCGGAGGGAGAGACCCAGTACTTC.